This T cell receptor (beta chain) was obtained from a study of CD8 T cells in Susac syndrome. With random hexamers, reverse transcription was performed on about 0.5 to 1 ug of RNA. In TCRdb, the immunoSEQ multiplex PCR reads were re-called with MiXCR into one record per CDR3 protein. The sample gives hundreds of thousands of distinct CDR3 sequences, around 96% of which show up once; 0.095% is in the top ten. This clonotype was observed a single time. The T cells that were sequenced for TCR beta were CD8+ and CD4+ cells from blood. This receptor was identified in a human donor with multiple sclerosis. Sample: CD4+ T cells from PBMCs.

CDR3 sequence reads: CASSSNGGNTIYF. CDR3 nucleotides: TGTGCCAGCAGCTCGAATGGTGGAAACACCATATATTTT. The chain links TRBV7-9 to TRBJ1-3; D is unclear. With 4 bases removed from V and 3 bases from J, the gap between germline ends came to 7 bases. The V gene's germline CDR1 is SEHNR and CDR2 FQNEAQ (reference sequence). This CDR3 region has 13 residues.